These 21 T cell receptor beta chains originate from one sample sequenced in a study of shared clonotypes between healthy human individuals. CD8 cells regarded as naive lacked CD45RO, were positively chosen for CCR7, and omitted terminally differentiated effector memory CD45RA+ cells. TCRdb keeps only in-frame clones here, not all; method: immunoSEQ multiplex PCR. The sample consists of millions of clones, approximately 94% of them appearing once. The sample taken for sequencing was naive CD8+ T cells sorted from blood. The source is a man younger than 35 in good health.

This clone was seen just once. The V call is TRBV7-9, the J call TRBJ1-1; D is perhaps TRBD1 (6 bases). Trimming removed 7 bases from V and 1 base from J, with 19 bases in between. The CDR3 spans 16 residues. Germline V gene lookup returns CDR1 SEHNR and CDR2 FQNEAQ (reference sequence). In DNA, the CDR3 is TGTGCCAGCACTTACCTTGGGGGCAGAGCGAACACTGAAGCTTTCTTT. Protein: CASTYLGGRANTEAFF.

In DNA form, the CDR3 reads TGTGCCAGCAGGAAGGGGGACAGGGCCGACTCACCCCTCCACTTT. Translated, it gives CASRKGDRADSPLHF. The rearrangement links TRBV6-1 to TRBJ1-6; 9 bases map to TRBD1. The ends lost 6 bases at V and 10 bases at J; junction bases unmatched: 10. CDR1 is MNHNS, CDR2 SASEGT, per germline. CDR3 length: 15 amino acids.

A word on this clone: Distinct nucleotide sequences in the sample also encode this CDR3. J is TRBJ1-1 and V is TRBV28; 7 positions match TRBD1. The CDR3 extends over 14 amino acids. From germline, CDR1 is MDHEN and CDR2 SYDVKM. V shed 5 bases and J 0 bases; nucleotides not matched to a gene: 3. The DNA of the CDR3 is TGTGCCAGCAGTCCCGACAGGGTGAACACTGAAGCTTTCTTT. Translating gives CASSPDRVNTEAFF. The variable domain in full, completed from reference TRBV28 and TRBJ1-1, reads DVKVTQSSRYLVKRTGEKVFLECVQDMDHENMFWYRQDPGLGLRLIYFSYDVKMKEKGDIPEGYSVSREKKERFSLILESASTNQTSMYLCASSPDRVNTEAFFGQGTRLTVV.

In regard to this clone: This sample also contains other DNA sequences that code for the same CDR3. CDR3 residues: CASSYGEGARGYTF. In DNA form, the CDR3 reads TGTGCCAGCAGTTACGGGGAGGGGGCAAGGGGCTACACCTTC. The rearrangement joins TRBV6-5 to TRBJ1-2; 7 positions agree with TRBD1. This CDR3 is built from 14 residues. Germline V lookup: CDR1 MNHEY, CDR2 SVGAGI. Losses at the gene ends were 2 bases for V and 8 bases for J; bases not matched to a gene: 8.

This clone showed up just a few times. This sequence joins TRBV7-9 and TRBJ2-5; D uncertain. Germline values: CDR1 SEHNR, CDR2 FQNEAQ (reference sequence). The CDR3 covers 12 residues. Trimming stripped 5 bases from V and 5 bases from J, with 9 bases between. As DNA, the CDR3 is TGTGCCAGCAGCCCGAACTGGGAGACCCAGTACTTC. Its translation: CASSPNWETQYF. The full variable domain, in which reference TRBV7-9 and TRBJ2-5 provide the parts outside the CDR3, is DTGVSQNPRHKITKRGQNVTFRCDPISEHNRLYWYRQTLGQGPEFLTYFQNEAQLEKSRLLSDRFSAERPKGSFSTLEIQRTEQGDSAMYLCASSPNWETQYFGPGTRLLVL.

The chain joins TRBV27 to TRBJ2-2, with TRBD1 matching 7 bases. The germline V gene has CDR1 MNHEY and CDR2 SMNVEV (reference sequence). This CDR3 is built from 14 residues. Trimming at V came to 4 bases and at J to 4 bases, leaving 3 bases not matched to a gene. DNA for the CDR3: TGTGCCAGCAGTTACAGGGGTATCACCGGGGAGCTGTTTTTT. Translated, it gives CASSYRGITGELFF.

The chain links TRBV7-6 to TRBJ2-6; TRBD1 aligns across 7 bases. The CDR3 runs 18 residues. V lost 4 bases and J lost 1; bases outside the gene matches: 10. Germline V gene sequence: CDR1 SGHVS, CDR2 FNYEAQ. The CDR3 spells CASSYGDSAKSGANVLTF. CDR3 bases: TGTGCCAGCAGCTATGGGGACAGTGCGAAGTCTGGGGCCAACGTCCTGACTTTC.

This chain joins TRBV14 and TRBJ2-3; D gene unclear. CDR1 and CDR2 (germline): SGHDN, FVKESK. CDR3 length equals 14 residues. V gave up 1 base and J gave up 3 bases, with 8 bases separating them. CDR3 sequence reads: CASSQGVPTDTQYF. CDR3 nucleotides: TGTGCCAGCAGCCAAGGGGTTCCGACAGATACGCAGTATTTT.

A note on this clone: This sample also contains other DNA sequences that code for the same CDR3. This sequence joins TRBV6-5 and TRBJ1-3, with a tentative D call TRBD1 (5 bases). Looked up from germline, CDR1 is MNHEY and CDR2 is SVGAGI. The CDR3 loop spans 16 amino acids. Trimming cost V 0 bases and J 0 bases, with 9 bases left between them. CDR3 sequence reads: CASSYSQEGSGNTIYF. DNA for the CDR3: TGTGCCAGCAGTTACTCACAGGAAGGCTCTGGAAACACCATATATTTT.

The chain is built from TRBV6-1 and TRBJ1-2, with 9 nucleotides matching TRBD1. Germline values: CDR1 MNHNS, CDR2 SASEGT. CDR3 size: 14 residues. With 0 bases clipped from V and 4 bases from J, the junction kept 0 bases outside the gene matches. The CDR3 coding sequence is TGTGCCAGCAGTGAAGCGGGACAGGGCTATGGCTACACCTTC. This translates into CASSEAGQGYGYTF.

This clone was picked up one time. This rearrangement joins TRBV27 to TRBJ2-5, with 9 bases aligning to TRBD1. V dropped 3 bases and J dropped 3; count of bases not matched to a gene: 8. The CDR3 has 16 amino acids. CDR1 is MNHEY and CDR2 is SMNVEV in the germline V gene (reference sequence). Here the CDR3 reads CASSFGTGSPEETQYF. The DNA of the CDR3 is TGTGCCAGCAGTTTTGGGACAGGGTCCCCCGAAGAGACCCAGTACTTC.

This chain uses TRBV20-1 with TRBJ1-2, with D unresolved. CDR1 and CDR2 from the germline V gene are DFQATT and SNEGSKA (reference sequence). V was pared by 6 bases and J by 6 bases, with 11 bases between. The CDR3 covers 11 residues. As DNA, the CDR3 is TGCAGTGCCGGGCAGGCGGATGGCTACACCTTC. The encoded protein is CSAGQADGYTF.

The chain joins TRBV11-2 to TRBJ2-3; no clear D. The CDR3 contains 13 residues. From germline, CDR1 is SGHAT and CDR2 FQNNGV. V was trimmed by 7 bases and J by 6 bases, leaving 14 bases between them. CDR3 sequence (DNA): TGTGCCAGCACCTTCGTTTCCGTCGATACGCAGTATTTT. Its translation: CASTFVSVDTQYF.

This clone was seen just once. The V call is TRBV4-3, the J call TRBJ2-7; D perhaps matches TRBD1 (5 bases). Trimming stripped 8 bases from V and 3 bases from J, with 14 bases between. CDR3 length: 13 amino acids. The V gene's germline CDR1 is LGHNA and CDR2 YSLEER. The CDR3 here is CASAQGRNYEQYF. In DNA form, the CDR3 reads TGCGCCAGCGCCCAGGGCAGGAACTACGAGCAGTACTTC.

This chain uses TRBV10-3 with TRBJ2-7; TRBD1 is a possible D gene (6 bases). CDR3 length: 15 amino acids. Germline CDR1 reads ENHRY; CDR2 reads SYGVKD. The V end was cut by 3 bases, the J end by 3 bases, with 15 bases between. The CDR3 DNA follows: TGTGCCATCAGTGACTTTGAGACAGGTAACTACGAGCAGTACTTC. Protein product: CAISDFETGNYEQYF.

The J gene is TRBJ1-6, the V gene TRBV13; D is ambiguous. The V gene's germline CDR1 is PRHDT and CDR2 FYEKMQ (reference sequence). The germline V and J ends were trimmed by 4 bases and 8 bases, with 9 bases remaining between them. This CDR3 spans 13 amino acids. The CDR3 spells CASSSQQYSPLHF. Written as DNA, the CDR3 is TGTGCCAGCAGCTCCCAACAGTATTCACCCCTCCACTTT.

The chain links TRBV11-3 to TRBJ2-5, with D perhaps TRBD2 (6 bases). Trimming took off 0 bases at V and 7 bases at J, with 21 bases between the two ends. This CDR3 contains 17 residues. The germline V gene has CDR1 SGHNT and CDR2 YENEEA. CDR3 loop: CASSLENPGAAPGTQYF. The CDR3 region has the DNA TGTGCCAGCAGCTTAGAGAATCCGGGAGCGGCCCCTGGGACCCAGTACTTC.

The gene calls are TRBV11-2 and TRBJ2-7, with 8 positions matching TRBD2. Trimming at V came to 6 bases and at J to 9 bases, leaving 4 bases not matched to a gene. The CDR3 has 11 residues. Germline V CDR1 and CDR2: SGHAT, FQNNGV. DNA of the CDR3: TGTGCCAGCAGTTCGGCGGGAGGGCAGTACTTC. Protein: CASSSAGGQYF.

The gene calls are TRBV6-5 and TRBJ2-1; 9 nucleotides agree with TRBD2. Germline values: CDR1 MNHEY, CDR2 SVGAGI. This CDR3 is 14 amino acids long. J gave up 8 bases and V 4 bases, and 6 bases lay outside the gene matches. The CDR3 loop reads CASSLAGVSDEQFF. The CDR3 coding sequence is TGTGCCAGCAGTTTAGCGGGAGTGTCGGATGAGCAGTTCTTC.

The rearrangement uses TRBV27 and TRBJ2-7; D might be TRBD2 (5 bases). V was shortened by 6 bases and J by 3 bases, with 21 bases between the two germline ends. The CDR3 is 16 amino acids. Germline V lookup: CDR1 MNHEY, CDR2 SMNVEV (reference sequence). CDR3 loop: CASSPAFGETFYEQYF. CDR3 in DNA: TGTGCCAGCAGCCCTGCCTTCGGGGAAACTTTCTACGAGCAGTACTTC.

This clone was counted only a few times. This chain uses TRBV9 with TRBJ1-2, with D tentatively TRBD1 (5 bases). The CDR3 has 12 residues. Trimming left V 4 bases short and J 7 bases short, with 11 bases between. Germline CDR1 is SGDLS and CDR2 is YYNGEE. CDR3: CASSSGTLGYTF. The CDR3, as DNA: TGTGCCAGCAGCTCCGGGACGCTTGGCTACACCTTC.